What follows are 3 T cell receptor beta chains derived from one specimen sequenced in a study of blood T cell repertoires in COVID-19. TCRdb keeps only in-frame clones here, not all; method: immunoSEQ multiplex PCR. Of 150,000 to 200,000 clones detected, over 70% appear once; the ten largest clones hold roughly 5.7%. The sample taken for sequencing was PBMCs or T cells enriched from blood (not recorded which). All receptors come from a woman aged 40-49 years with acute COVID-19.

The J gene is TRBJ2-1, the V gene TRBV3-1 (or the pseudogene TRBV3-2), with D possibly TRBD2 on 6 matching bases. This CDR3 is 13 amino acids long. V was clipped by 2 bases and J by 6 bases, with 8 bases between them. Looked up from germline, CDR1 is LGHDT and CDR2 is YNNKEL (reference sequence). The CDR3: CASSQWTTNEQFF. CDR3 DNA: TGTGCCAGCAGCCAATGGACTACCAATGAGCAGTTCTTC.

This chain links TRBV18 with TRBJ2-3, with D perhaps TRBD2 (6 bases). CDR1 and CDR2 from the germline V gene are KGHSH and LQKENI. Trimming left V 0 bases short and J 1 base short, with 11 bases between. The CDR3 extends over 16 amino acids. The CDR3 coding sequence is TGTGCCAGCTCACCACCGGGCGCTAGCGGCACAGATACGCAGTATTTT. Translated: CASSPPGASGTDTQYF.

The genes are TRBV18 and TRBJ1-2; D call uncertain. Germline V CDR1 and CDR2: KGHSH, LQKENI. V lost 3 bases and J 1 base, leaving 6 bases between the germline ends. The CDR3 is 13 residues long. This CDR3 is CASSPTDNYGYTF. CDR3 bases: TGTGCCAGCTCACCTACAGATAACTATGGCTACACCTTC.